The 6 T cell receptor beta chains below were found in one sample sequenced in a study of Graves' ophthalmopathy and Graves' hyperthyroidism. TCR beta CDR3 regions were amplified from RNA transcripts. Second-round multiplex PCR came after a first-round RT-PCR that employed HTBI primers. One entry per CDR3 protein results from TCRdb running MiXCR on the multiplex PCR reads. The profile shows approximately 460,000 distinct CDR3 sequences, approximately 15% of them singletons. Sequencing was carried out using blood. Receptors originate from a woman in her twenties or thirties with Graves' ophthalmopathy.

As regards this clonotype: Compared with germline, one end of the junction differs, possibly owing to a read error. In nucleotides, the CDR3 is TGCAGCGTCGAAGGAGGAAGGTTCGAAAACATTAAGTACTTC. Its translation: CSVEGGRFENIKYF. This chain links TRBV29-1 with TRBJ2-4; tentatively, D is TRBD2 (5 bases). Germline loops: CDR1 SQVTM, CDR2 ANQGSEA. There are 14 residues in the CDR3.

The rearrangement joins TRBV11-2 to TRBJ1-1; the D is unclear. V gave up 1 base and J gave up 6 bases, with 6 bases separating them. Germline V gene lookup returns CDR1 SGHAT and CDR2 FQNNGV. This CDR3 is 12 amino acids long. The CDR3 is CASSLGSPEAFF. Here the CDR3 DNA reads TGTGCCAGCAGCTTAGGGAGCCCTGAAGCTTTCTTT.

The sample holds many counts of this clonotype. The rearrangement links TRBV28 to TRBJ2-7, with D maybe TRBD2 (5 bases). Trimming removed 3 bases from V and 2 bases from J, with 14 bases in between. CDR1 MDHEN and CDR2 SYDVKM come from the germline V gene. CDR3 length: 15 amino acids. The CDR3 reads CASSFGRTYTYEQYF. CDR3 in DNA: TGTGCCAGCAGTTTCGGCAGGACTTATACCTACGAGCAGTACTTC. The whole variable domain, remainder taken from reference TRBV28 and TRBJ2-7, is DVKVTQSSRYLVKRTGEKVFLECVQDMDHENMFWYRQDPGLGLRLIYFSYDVKMKEKGDIPEGYSVSREKKERFSLILESASTNQTSMYLCASSFGRTYTYEQYFGPGTRLTVT.

This clonotype was counted at least ten times. The V and J genes are TRBV29-1 and TRBJ1-1; the D gene is possibly TRBD1 (5 bases). Germline lookup yields CDR1 SQVTM and CDR2 ANQGSEA. This CDR3 contains 12 residues. Trimming removed 7 bases at V and 4 bases at J, with 13 bases between. The CDR3 loop is CSGASGSTEAFF. The CDR3 DNA follows: TGCAGCGGCGCTTCAGGGTCCACTGAAGCTTTCTTT.

The chain uses TRBV27 and TRBJ2-5; TRBD1 might be the D (5 bases). The CDR3 sequence is 14 residues long. The germline V gene encodes CDR1 MNHEY and CDR2 SMNVEV (reference sequence). V lost 6 bases, J lost 5 bases, and 16 bases lay in between. In DNA form, the CDR3 reads TGTGCCAGCAGCGATACGGTCAGGGTTGAGACCCAGTACTTC. Protein product: CASSDTVRVETQYF.

A remark on this clonotype: A read error may account for a junction end that differs from germline. CDR3 residues: CAWTLGANVLSF. CDR3 sequence (DNA): TGTGCCTGGACCCTCGGGGCCAACGTCCTGAGTTTC. The chain uses TRBV30 and TRBJ2-6, with D perhaps assigned TRBD1 or TRBD2 (5 bases each). This CDR3 has 12 amino acids. Germline V gene lookup returns CDR1 GTSNPN and CDR2 SVGIG (reference sequence).